The present T cell receptor (beta chain) was sequenced within a study of stem cell transplantation in POMP-related autoinflammatory disease. Study overall: CD8+ T cells were low and CD4+ cells naive-skewed before transplant. Study results and caveats: In patients with PRAID, every analyzed T-cell subset tended to show lower diversity and higher clonality. Fewer unique TRB V-J gene pairings were identified in patients with PRAID.

Libraries were prepared by immunoSEQ multiplex PCR; TCRdb keeps only in-frame clonotypes and omits some of them. The table shows roughly 11,000 clones, with more than 85% occurring only once. Germline CDR1 SGHTA, CDR2 FQGTGA. V lost 5 bases and J 4 bases, leaving 9 bases between the germline ends. CDR3 length: 13 amino acids. PRAID combined immunodeficiency and autoinflammation. About this clone itself: Its cognate antigen is unknown.

The receptor's source is a human donor with POMP-related autoinflammation and immune dysregulation (PRAID). The sequencing used CD8+ T cells from PBMCs, collected before stem cell transplantation. V is TRBV7-3 and J is TRBJ1-3; D gene unclear. CDR3 in DNA: TGTGCCAGCAGCCACCGCCCCGGAAACACCATATATTTT. Residues: CASSHRPGNTIYF.